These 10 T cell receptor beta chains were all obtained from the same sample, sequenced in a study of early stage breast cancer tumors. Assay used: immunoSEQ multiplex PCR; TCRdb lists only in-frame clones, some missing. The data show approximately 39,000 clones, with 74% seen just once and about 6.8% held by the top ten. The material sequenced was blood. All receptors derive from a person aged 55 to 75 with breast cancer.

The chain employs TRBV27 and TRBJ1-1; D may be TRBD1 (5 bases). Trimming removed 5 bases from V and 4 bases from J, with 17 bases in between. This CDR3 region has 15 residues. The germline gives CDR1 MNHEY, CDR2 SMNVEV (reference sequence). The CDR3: CASSPGGGLITEAFF. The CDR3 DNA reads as TGTGCCAGCAGTCCAGGCGGGGGTTTGATCACTGAAGCTTTCTTT.

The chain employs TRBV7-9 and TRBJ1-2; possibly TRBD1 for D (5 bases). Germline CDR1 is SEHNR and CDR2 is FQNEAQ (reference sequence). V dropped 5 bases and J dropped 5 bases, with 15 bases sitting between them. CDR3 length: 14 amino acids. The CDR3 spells CASSPRGGGYGYTF. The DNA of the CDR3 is TGTGCCAGCAGCCCTCGGGGGGGAGGATATGGCTACACCTTC.

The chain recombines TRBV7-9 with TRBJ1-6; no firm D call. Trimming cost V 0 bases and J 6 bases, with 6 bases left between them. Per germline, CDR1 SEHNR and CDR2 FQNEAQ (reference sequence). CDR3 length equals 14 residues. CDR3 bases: TGTGCCAGCAGCTTAGCCGGTATTAATTCACCCCTCCACTTT. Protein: CASSLAGINSPLHF.

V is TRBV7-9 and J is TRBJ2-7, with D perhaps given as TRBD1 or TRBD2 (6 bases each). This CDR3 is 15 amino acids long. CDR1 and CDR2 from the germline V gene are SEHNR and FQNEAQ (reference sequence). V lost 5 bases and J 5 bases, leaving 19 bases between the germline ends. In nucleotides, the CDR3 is TGTGCCAGCAGCCCCCCCGGGAGCCCAGGGGACGAGCAGTACTTC. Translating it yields CASSPPGSPGDEQYF.

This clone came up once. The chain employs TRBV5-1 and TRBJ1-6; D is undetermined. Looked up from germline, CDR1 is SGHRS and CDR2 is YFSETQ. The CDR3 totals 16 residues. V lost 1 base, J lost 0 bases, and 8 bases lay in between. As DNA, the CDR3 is TGCGCCAGCAGCTTGCAAACGAGCTCCTATAATTCACCCCTCCACTTT. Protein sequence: CASSLQTSSYNSPLHF.

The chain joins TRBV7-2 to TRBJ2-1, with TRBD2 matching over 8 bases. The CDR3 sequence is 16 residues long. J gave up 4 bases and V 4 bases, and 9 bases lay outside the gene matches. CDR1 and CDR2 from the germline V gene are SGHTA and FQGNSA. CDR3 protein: CASSSLVVAGYNEQFF. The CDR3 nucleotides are TGTGCCAGCAGCTCCTTGGTGGTAGCGGGGTACAATGAGCAGTTCTTC.

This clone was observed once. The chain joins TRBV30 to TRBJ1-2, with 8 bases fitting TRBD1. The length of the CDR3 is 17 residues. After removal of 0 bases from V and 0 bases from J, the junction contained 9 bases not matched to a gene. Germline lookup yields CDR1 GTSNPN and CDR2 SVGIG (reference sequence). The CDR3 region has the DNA TGTGCCTGGAGTGTCGGGACAGGCCTGCTAACTAACTATGGCTACACCTTC. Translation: CAWSVGTGLLTNYGYTF.

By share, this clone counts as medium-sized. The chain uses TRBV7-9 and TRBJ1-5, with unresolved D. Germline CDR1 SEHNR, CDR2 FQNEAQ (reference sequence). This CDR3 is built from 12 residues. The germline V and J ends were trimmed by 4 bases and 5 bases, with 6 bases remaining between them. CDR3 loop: CASSWDDQPQHF. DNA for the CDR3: TGTGCCAGCAGCTGGGATGATCAGCCCCAGCATTTT.

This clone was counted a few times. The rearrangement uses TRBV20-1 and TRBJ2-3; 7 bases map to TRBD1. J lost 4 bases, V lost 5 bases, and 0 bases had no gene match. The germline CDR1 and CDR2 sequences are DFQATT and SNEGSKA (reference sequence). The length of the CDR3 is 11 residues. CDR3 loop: CSAQGADTQYF. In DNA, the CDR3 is TGCAGTGCTCAGGGGGCAGATACGCAGTATTTT.

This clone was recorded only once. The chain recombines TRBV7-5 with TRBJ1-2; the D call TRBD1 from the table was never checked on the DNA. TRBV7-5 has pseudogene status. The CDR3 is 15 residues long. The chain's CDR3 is CARSLVQGQSNGYTF. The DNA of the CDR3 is TGTGCCAGAAGCTTAGTACAGGGTCAATCGAATGGCTACACCTTC.